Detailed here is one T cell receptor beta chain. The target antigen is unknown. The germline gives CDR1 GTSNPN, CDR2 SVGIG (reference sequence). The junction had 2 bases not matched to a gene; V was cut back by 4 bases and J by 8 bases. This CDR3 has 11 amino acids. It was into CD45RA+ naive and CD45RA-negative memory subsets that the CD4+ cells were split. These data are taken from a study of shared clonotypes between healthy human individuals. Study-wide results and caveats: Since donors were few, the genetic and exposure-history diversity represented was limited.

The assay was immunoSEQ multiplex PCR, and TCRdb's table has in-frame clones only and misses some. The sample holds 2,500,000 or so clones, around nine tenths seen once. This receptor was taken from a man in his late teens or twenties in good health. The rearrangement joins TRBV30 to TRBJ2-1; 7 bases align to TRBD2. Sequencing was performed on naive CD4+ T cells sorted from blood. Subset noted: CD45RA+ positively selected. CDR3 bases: TGTGCCTGGATGGGGAGGGATGAGCAGTTCTTC. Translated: CAWMGRDEQFF.